This passage covers 16 T cell receptor beta chains from one sample sequenced in a study of response to subunit inactivated influenza vaccine (dated by TCRdb to the late 2010s). Libraries were constructed by RT-PCR. Data came from an Illumina HiSeq 2500. The public reads were quality trimmed at Q25 with fastp and then assembled into clones with MiXCR by TCRdb, keeping productive beta chains. Each CDR3 protein appears once, grouped with its most common genes and DNA. This sample gives around 480,000 distinct CDR3 sequences in total; about 17% of them show up just once. Less than 4% of the sample is in the top ten clones. Sequenced material: CD4+ T cells sorted from PBMCs, taken around 25 months after vaccination. The receptors were gathered from a man between 50 and 75 years old who received an inactivated influenza vaccine. Donor details come from another sample of the same person, matched by shared clones.

The rearrangement uses TRBV11-2 and TRBJ2-3; the D gene is possibly TRBD1 (6 bases). The CDR3 runs to 11 residues. V lost 7 bases, J lost 6 bases, and 8 bases lay in between. Germline V gene data show CDR1 as SGHAT and CDR2 as FQNNGV. The chain's CDR3 is CASKRGDTQYF. DNA for the CDR3: TGTGCCAGCAAAAGGGGGGATACGCAGTATTTT.

The V gene is TRBV2, the J gene TRBJ1-2; perhaps TRBD1 as D (5 bases). CDR1 is SNHLY, CDR2 FYNNEI, per germline. This CDR3 contains 14 residues. V dropped 6 bases and J dropped 8 bases, with 19 bases sitting between them. As DNA, the CDR3 is TGTGCCAGCAGGGAACAGACAGTCGGGGACGGCTACACCTTC. Translation: CASREQTVGDGYTF.

This clonotype was found a few times. This chain joins TRBV6-2 or TRBV6-3 and TRBJ1-5; D gene unclear. Germline V lookup: CDR1 MNHEY, CDR2 SVGEGT. Trimming removed 1 base from V and 0 bases from J, with 10 bases in between. The CDR3 covers 16 residues. The CDR3 nucleotides read TGTGCCAGCAGTTACTTCGGCCAGACTAGCAATCAGCCCCAGCATTTT. Its protein product is CASSYFGQTSNQPQHF.

V gene TRBV13 combines with J gene TRBJ2-7, with 8 bases that match TRBD2. Per the germline V gene, CDR1 is PRHDT and CDR2 is FYEKMQ (reference sequence). Trimming at V came to 5 bases and at J to 0 bases, leaving 18 bases not matched to a gene. CDR3 size: 19 residues. The CDR3, as DNA: TGTGCCAGCAGCGGGGCTAACGCAAATAGGGGGACTAGCTCCTACGAGCAGTACTTC. This translates into CASSGANANRGTSSYEQYF.

The chain uses TRBV20-1 and TRBJ2-1; 7 nucleotides agree with TRBD1. From germline, CDR1 is DFQATT and CDR2 SNEGSKA (reference sequence). The CDR3 is 14 residues long. Trimming took 0 bases from V and 5 from J; bases not matched to a gene: 4. The CDR3 DNA reads as TGCAGTGCTAGAGATCGGACAGGTAACAATGAGCAGTTCTTC. Translated: CSARDRTGNNEQFF.

V usage is TRBV12-3 or TRBV12-4 and J usage is TRBJ1-2; D is possibly TRBD1 (5 bases). CDR3 length: 17 amino acids. The V end lost 2 bases, the J end lost 0 bases, and 16 bases lay between the germline ends. CDR3: CASSLQLTDTSNYGYTF. CDR3 nucleotides: TGTGCCAGCAGTTTACAACTGACAGATACTTCTAACTATGGCTACACCTTC.

This clonotype was seen only once. V usage is TRBV20-1 and J usage is TRBJ2-3, with 7 bases that match TRBD2. This CDR3 has 15 residues. From germline, CDR1 is DFQATT and CDR2 SNEGSKA (reference sequence). The J segment lost 4 bases and the V segment lost 3 bases, leaving 10 bases of the junction unmatched. The DNA for the CDR3 is TGCAGTGCTAGCCCCCGCCGGGGGGTCCCAGATACGCAGTATTTT. It specifies CSASPRRGVPDTQYF.

The chain uses TRBV2 and TRBJ2-4; the D gene is possibly TRBD2 (6 bases). Trimming left V 7 bases short and J 7 bases short, with 17 bases between. The germline CDR1 and CDR2 sequences are SNHLY and FYNNEI. The CDR3 is 14 amino acids. CDR3 sequence: CASMIDLGGNIQYF. Here the CDR3 DNA reads TGTGCCAGCATGATCGACCTAGGAGGGAACATTCAGTACTTC.

V usage is TRBV20-1 and J usage is TRBJ2-5; D may match TRBD1 or TRBD2 (5 bases each). The V gene lost 2 bases and the J gene lost 2 bases, with 15 bases spanning the gap. Germline V gene lookup returns CDR1 DFQATT and CDR2 SNEGSKA (reference sequence). The CDR3 covers 15 residues. The DNA for the CDR3 is TGCAGTGCTAGAACCTTCGGGGACGGTCAAGAGACCCAGTACTTC. Its protein product is CSARTFGDGQETQYF.

This clonotype was detected ten times or more. The genes are TRBV29-1 and TRBJ2-1; 10 nucleotides align to TRBD2. This CDR3 has 14 amino acids. Germline V gene sequence: CDR1 SQVTM, CDR2 ANQGSEA. Trimming removed 6 bases from V and 9 bases from J; junction bases left unmatched: 11. CDR3 sequence: CSVYNPGLATEQFF. CDR3 in DNA: TGCAGCGTCTACAACCCGGGACTAGCGACTGAGCAGTTCTTC.

This clonotype was counted only a few times. The J gene is TRBJ2-3, the V gene TRBV11-3, with D possibly matching TRBD2 (7 bases). In germline, CDR1 is SGHNT, CDR2 YENEEA. The CDR3 has 14 residues. Trimming removed 5 bases from V and 4 bases from J, with 13 bases in between. The CDR3 nucleotides are TGTGCCAGCAGCGTCGGGGGGCTACCAGATACGCAGTATTTT. Protein sequence: CASSVGGLPDTQYF.

V usage is TRBV4-1 and J usage is TRBJ1-1; unclear D gene. CDR3 length: 15 residues. V lost 1 base to trimming and J lost 0 bases, with 9 bases between them. CDR1 MGHRA and CDR2 YSYEKL come from the germline V gene. Here the CDR3 reads CASSQALKLNTEAFF. In DNA form, the CDR3 reads TGCGCCAGCAGCCAAGCTCTAAAGTTGAACACTGAAGCTTTCTTT.

The chain uses TRBV3-1 and TRBJ2-6; 8 nucleotides line up with TRBD1. Germline CDR1 is LGHDT and CDR2 is YNNKEL (reference sequence). The CDR3 covers 18 residues. The V and J ends lost 5 bases and 3 bases, in that order; junction bases with no gene match: 12. The CDR3 coding sequence is TGTGCCAGCAGCAACCGCCGGGACAGGCTGCTTGGGGCCAACGTCCTGACTTTC. This translates into CASSNRRDRLLGANVLTF.

This clonotype was seen just once. V and J are TRBV4-1 and TRBJ1-1, with D possibly matching TRBD1 (6 bases). The germline V gene has CDR1 MGHRA and CDR2 YSYEKL. This CDR3 is 15 amino acids long. The germline V and J ends were trimmed by 0 bases and 5 bases, with 13 bases remaining between them. The CDR3 sequence: CASSQEGGWGTEAFF. The CDR3 nucleotides are TGCGCCAGCAGCCAAGAGGGGGGCTGGGGTACTGAAGCTTTCTTT.

The chain recombines TRBV7-2 with TRBJ2-5, with TRBD1 matching over 9 bases. V gave up 4 bases and J gave up 5 bases; unmatched junction bases: 5. Germline V gene data show CDR1 as SGHTA and CDR2 as FQGNSA. This CDR3 contains 14 residues. CDR3 nucleotide sequence: TGTGCCAGCAGCTACCAGACAGGGGGGGAGACCCAGTACTTC. It codes for CASSYQTGGETQYF.

To note about this clonotype: It may be a read error: a sequence one base away is much more abundant. This sequence joins TRBV11-2 and TRBJ2-3, with no clear D. The CDR3 has 12 amino acids. Germline CDR1 reads SGHAT; CDR2 reads FQNNGV. The DNA of the CDR3 is TGTTCCAGCAGCTTAGGTTCTAGACCAGAGTATTTT. Encoded protein: CSSSLGSRPEYF.